The 13 T cell receptor beta chains below were found in one sample sequenced in a study of T cell responses to AZD1222 COVID-19 vaccine. Here immunoSEQ multiplex PCR was the method, and the copy in TCRdb shows in-frame clones only, minus some. The sample yields roughly 120,000 clones, over 85% seen once. The sequencing used peripheral blood, collected on day 0 of AZD1222 vaccination. The receptors were gathered from an adult in good health.

The CDR3 sequence: CATSDSERVSARDEQFF. The CDR3 region has the DNA TGTGCCACCAGTGACTCCGAGCGAGTTAGCGCAAGGGATGAGCAGTTCTTC. The rearrangement links TRBV24-1 to TRBJ2-1, with D tentatively TRBD2 (5 bases). CDR1 is KGHDR and CDR2 is SFDVKD in the germline V gene. The germline V and J ends were trimmed by 4 bases and 8 bases, with 23 bases remaining between them. The length of the CDR3 is 17 residues.

V gene TRBV5-4 combines with J gene TRBJ1-1; no clear D. Per germline, CDR1 SGHNT and CDR2 YYREEE (reference sequence). The CDR3 totals 15 residues. V lost 1 base and J lost 1, with 11 bases in between. CDR3 residues: CASSLSLRQNTEAFF. The DNA for the CDR3 is TGTGCCAGCAGCTTGTCCCTCCGCCAGAACACTGAAGCTTTCTTT.

The CDR3 coding sequence is TGTGCCTGGAAGGACTCTGGAAACACCATATATTTT. Amino acids: CAWKDSGNTIYF. The genes are TRBV30 and TRBJ1-3; D ambiguous. Germline V gene lookup returns CDR1 GTSNPN and CDR2 SVGIG (reference sequence). There are 12 residues in the CDR3. V lost 4 bases to trimming and J lost 0 bases, with 4 bases between them. The full variable domain, completed using reference TRBV30 and TRBJ1-3, is SQTIHQWPATLVQPVGSPLSLECTVEGTSNPNLYWYRQAAGRGLQLLFYSVGIGQISSEVPQNLSASRPQDRQFILSSKKLLLSDSGFYLCAWKDSGNTIYFGEGSWLTVV.

V usage is TRBV2 and J usage is TRBJ2-7; D call uncertain. Germline-derived CDR1 and CDR2 are SNHLY and FYNNEI. CDR3 length: 11 residues. The V gene lost 0 bases and the J gene lost 3 bases, with 0 bases spanning the gap. The CDR3 reads CASSEAYEQYF. The CDR3, as DNA: TGTGCCAGCAGTGAAGCCTACGAGCAGTACTTC.

The chain couples TRBV5-1 to TRBJ2-7, with no clear D. CDR1 SGHRS and CDR2 YFSETQ come from the germline V gene. V shed 1 base and J shed 5 bases, with 4 bases lying between them. This CDR3 has 11 residues. The CDR3 DNA is TGCGCCAGCAGCTTGTTCCACGAGCAGTACTTC. It codes for CASSLFHEQYF.

The V call is TRBV3-1 (or the pseudogene TRBV3-2), the J call TRBJ1-4; TRBD1 matches 9 bases. Trimming cost V 3 bases and J 5 bases; bases outside gene matches: 4. The CDR3 sequence is 15 residues long. The germline gives CDR1 LGHDT, CDR2 YNNKEL (reference sequence). CDR3 nucleotide sequence: TGTGCCAGCAGCCAGAGAACAGGGGGCAATGAAAAACTGTTTTTT. It specifies CASSQRTGGNEKLFF.

This chain joins TRBV7-8 and TRBJ1-1; D ambiguous. The CDR3 has 13 residues. Trimming shortened V by 3 bases and J by 9 bases, and 14 bases separated the two germline ends. Germline CDR1 is SGHVS and CDR2 is FQNEAQ. The CDR3 coding sequence is TGTGCCAGCAGCTTGTCCCCGGAATCAAAAGCTTTCTTT. Translation: CASSLSPESKAFF.

The chain joins TRBV5-6 to TRBJ2-3; D not resolved. The CDR3 covers 12 residues. Per the germline V gene, CDR1 is SGHDT and CDR2 is YYEEEE. Deletions cut 3 bases from V and 2 bases from J, with 4 bases between. CDR3 amino acids: CASSWITDTQYF. CDR3 nucleotide sequence: TGTGCCAGCAGCTGGATCACAGATACGCAGTATTTT.

This clone has just one count. V and J are TRBV24-1 and TRBJ2-3; D perhaps matches TRBD2 (6 bases). V was trimmed by 2 bases and J by 4 bases, leaving 9 bases between them. This CDR3 comprises 14 residues. In germline, CDR1 is KGHDR, CDR2 SFDVKD. CDR3 bases: TGTGCCACCAGTGATTCTAGCGTTGCAGATACGCAGTATTTT. Residues: CATSDSSVADTQYF.

The V call is TRBV9, the J call TRBJ1-2; no reliable D call. The CDR3 sequence is 12 residues long. Trimming took 6 bases from V and 2 from J, leaving 8 bases between them. Germline loops: CDR1 SGDLS, CDR2 YYNGEE. CDR3 DNA sequence: TGTGCCAGCAAAGAGGCGAACTATGGCTACACCTTC. Its translation is CASKEANYGYTF.

The gene calls are TRBV14 and TRBJ1-1; TRBD1 might be the D (5 bases). There are 15 residues in the CDR3. Germline CDR1 is SGHDN and CDR2 is FVKESK. The V and J ends lost 4 bases and 4 bases respectively, with 16 bases between them. The CDR3 nucleotides are TGTGCCAGCAGCCCCCAGGGCCGGGGAGTCACTGAAGCTTTCTTT. Amino acid sequence: CASSPQGRGVTEAFF.

This clone has just one count. The genes are TRBV19 and TRBJ2-1; 7 bases fit TRBD2. The V gene's germline CDR1 is LNHDA and CDR2 SQIVND (reference sequence). J lost 10 bases, V lost 6 bases, and 3 bases had no gene match. CDR3 length: 11 amino acids. Written as DNA, the CDR3 is TGTGCCAGTAGCCGAGCGGGGGAGCAGTTCTTC. Translation: CASSRAGEQFF.

The chain couples TRBV7-3 to TRBJ2-6; D is uncertain. Looked up from germline, CDR1 is SGHTA and CDR2 is FQGTGA. Trimming left V 8 bases short and J 1 base short, with 15 bases between. CDR3 length: 16 amino acids. DNA of the CDR3: TGTGCCAGCTCAGGACCCCTGGGATCTGGGGCCAACGTCCTGACTTTC. It is translated as CASSGPLGSGANVLTF.